A selection of T cell receptor beta chains follows, all from one sample in a study of Graves' ophthalmopathy and Graves' hyperthyroidism. TCRdb called the multiplex PCR reads again in MiXCR, with one record for every CDR3 protein. The sample yields around 1.1 million distinct CDR3 sequences, about 40% seen once. The specimen was peripheral blood or thyroid tissue (not recorded which). Receptors originate from an adult man with Graves' hyperthyroidism. The CDR3 runs from the conserved cysteine through the conserved F or W. A clone size is listed for some rows: how often the clone was seen (once, few, many), or a class if it is expanded.

clone_size	v_call	j_call	cdr3_length	cdr3_aa
many	TRBV7-6	TRBJ1-5	15	CASSEGTPSNQPQHF
few	TRBV29-1	TRBJ2-7	13	CSVGREYSYEQYF
many	TRBV27	TRBJ1-2	16	CASSITWDRTNYGYTF
NA	TRBV25-1	TRBJ1-2	12	CASSRAGTSYTF
many	TRBV15	TRBJ2-7	15	CATSRTGYFSYEQYF
NA	TRBV10-3	TRBJ1-6	14	CAIMDRGYNSPLHF
NA	TRBV12-3/TRBV12-4	TRBJ1-2	12	CASSTYQGQITF
many	TRBV5-8	TRBJ1-6	12	CASSLAKSPLHF
once	TRBV20-1	TRBJ2-5	12	CRKRGAQETQYF
NA	TRBV27	TRBJ2-5	13	CASRSGTLKTQYF
many	TRBV14	TRBJ2-7	16	CASSPNPGPSSYEQYF
NA	TRBV5-4	TRBJ2-3	15	CASSRTGTSTDTQYF
NA	TRBV5-1	TRBJ2-7	14	CASSNLLAGDEQYF
many	TRBV5-1	TRBJ2-7	15	CASSFGLAGEDEQYF
many	TRBV9	TRBJ1-6	16	CASSSPSGRGDSPLHF
NA	TRBV7-2	TRBJ2-7	15	CASSYQSGQGAEQYF
few	TRBV7-9	TRBJ2-2	16	CASSSEGQRNTGELFF
many	TRBV7-9	TRBJ2-5	15	CASSFPGTGQETQYF
few	TRBV5-1	TRBJ1-2	16	CASSPLGFEGGYGYTF
NA	TRBV7-3	TRBJ1-5	15	CASSLTGAGNSPQHF
many	TRBV9	TRBJ2-5	13	CASSVGYQETQYF
many	TRBV7-2	TRBJ1-1	14	CASSLTRTTFEAFF
many	TRBV24-1	TRBJ2-7	19	CATSDETGEVPSFSYEQYF